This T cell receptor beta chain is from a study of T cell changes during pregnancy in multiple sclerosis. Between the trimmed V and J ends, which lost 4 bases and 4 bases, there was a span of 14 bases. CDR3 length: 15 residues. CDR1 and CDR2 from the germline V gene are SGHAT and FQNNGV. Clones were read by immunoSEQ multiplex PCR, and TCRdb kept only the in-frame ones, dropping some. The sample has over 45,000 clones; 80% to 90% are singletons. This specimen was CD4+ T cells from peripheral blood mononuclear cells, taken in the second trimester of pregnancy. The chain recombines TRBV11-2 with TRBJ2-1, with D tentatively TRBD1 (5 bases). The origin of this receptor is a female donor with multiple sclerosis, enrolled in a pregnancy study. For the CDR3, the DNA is TGTGCCAGCAGCTCGATGGCCCAGGGTTACAATGAGCAGTTCTTC. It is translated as CASSSMAQGYNEQFF.